These T cell receptor beta chains were read from a single sample in a study of OX40 agonist ivuxolimab in advanced cancers. This table comes from immunoSEQ multiplex PCR, and its TCRdb copy is limited to in-frame clones, with some not included. Of more than 25,000 clones in the sample, 83% are singletons; the top ten hold 12%. The material sequenced was CD4+ or CD8+ T cells sorted from blood, taken in a trial of the OX40 agonist ivuxolimab. All receptors derive from an adult with an advanced solid tumor such as melanoma, head and neck, liver or kidney cancer. CDR3s include the opening cysteine and the closing phenylalanine or tryptophan. D genes are given only for firm matches. Clone size, where shown, is once, few, many, or a class for clones that have expanded.

D	J	size	V	DNA	CDR3
.	TRBJ2-7	.	TRBV19	TGTGCCAGTAGAGAGAGGAATACCTACGAGCAGTACTTC	CASRERNTYEQYF
TRBD2	TRBJ2-3	.	TRBV13	TGTGCCAGCAGCTTAGAAACAGCGGGGGTTCCAGATACGCAGTATTTT	CASSLETAGVPDTQYF
TRBD2	TRBJ2-3	.	TRBV6-1	TGTGCCAGCGGGGGACTAGCGGGCACAGATACGCAGTATTTT	CASGGLAGTDTQYF
TRBD1	TRBJ2-7	.	TRBV5-6	TGTGCCAGCAGTTCCGGGACAGGGCTTCACGAGCAGTACTTC	CASSSGTGLHEQYF
TRBD2	TRBJ2-1	.	TRBV2	TGTGCCAGCAGTGAATGGACTAGCGGGGGGGCTTTTGAGCAGTTCTTC	CASSEWTSGGAFEQFF
TRBD1	TRBJ2-1	.	TRBV5-6	TGTGCCAGCAGCCTGACAGGGGCCCAGTACAATGAGCAGTTCTTC	CASSLTGAQYNEQFF
.	TRBJ2-3	.	TRBV5-6	TGTGCCAGCAGGCACGGGGCCACAGATACGCAGTATTTT	CASRHGATDTQYF
.	TRBJ1-3	few	TRBV7-2	TGTGCCAGCTCCCAGGTACCCGGAAACACCATATATTTT	CASSQVPGNTIYF
.	TRBJ1-2	.	TRBV23-1	TGCGCCAGCAGTCACATGGGGGTCGGCAGGGTAAACTATGGCTACACCTTC	CASSHMGVGRVNYGYTF
.	TRBJ1-2	.	TRBV30	TGTGCCTGGAGTGTACTCGGCCCAACGGATGGCTACACCTTC	CAWSVLGPTDGYTF
TRBD1	TRBJ2-7	.	TRBV10-2	TGCGCCAGCAGTGAGTCAGTTTGGGACAGGGGAGCCTACGAGCAGTACTTC	CASSESVWDRGAYEQYF
TRBD1	TRBJ1-2	.	TRBV6-1	TGTGCCAGCAGTTTAACCCGGACAGGGAACTATGGCTACACCTTC	CASSLTRTGNYGYTF
.	TRBJ1-1	few	TRBV15	TGTGCCACCAGCAGAGTGGGTGGTGAAGCTTTCTTT	CATSRVGGEAFF